The 10 T cell receptor beta chains presented below share a single source sample, sequenced in a study of OX40 agonist ivuxolimab in advanced cancers. The table came from immunoSEQ multiplex PCR; TCRdb's copy has only in-frame clones and leaves some out. In the table there are tens of thousands of clones, over 80% of which are singletons. This specimen consisted of CD4+ or CD8+ T cells sorted from blood, obtained in a trial of the OX40 agonist ivuxolimab. Receptors were obtained from an adult with an advanced solid tumor such as melanoma, head and neck, liver or kidney cancer.

The chain is built from TRBV14 and TRBJ1-3; the D is unclear. The CDR3 length is 12 residues. V gave up 6 bases and J gave up 4 bases, with 7 bases separating them. Germline loops: CDR1 SGHDN, CDR2 FVKESK. CDR3 loop: CASSPNGNTIYF. CDR3 bases: TGTGCCAGCAGTCCCAACGGAAACACCATATATTTT.

The J gene is TRBJ2-7, the V gene TRBV19; tentative D call: TRBD2 (5 bases). The CDR3 consists of 15 residues. Germline V gene lookup returns CDR1 LNHDA and CDR2 SQIVND (reference sequence). V dropped 1 base and J dropped 4 bases, with 14 bases sitting between them. CDR3 in DNA: TGTGCCAGTAGTATAGTCGGGGAATCACAGTACGAGCAGTACTTC. It codes for CASSIVGESQYEQYF.

This sequence joins TRBV6-5 and TRBJ2-5, with D possibly being TRBD2 (5 bases). The V gene lost 4 bases and the J gene lost 0 bases, with 9 bases spanning the gap. Germline V gene lookup returns CDR1 MNHEY and CDR2 SVGAGI. The CDR3 consists of 14 residues. The CDR3 DNA follows: TGTGCCAGCAGTTCTGGACTCTACCAAGAGACCCAGTACTTC. This sequence encodes CASSSGLYQETQYF.

The V gene is TRBV11-2, the J gene TRBJ2-7, with D hard to call. Germline CDR1 SGHAT, CDR2 FQNNGV. V was cut by 7 bases and J by 5 bases, with 6 bases left in between. CDR3 length: 10 residues. The CDR3 nucleotides read TGTGCCAGCACCTGGGACGAGCAGTACTTC. It codes for CASTWDEQYF. The complete variable domain, with remaining parts taken from reference TRBV11-2 and TRBJ2-7, reads EAGVAQSPRYKIIEKRQSVAFWCNPISGHATLYWYQQILGQGPKLLIQFQNNGVVDDSQLPKDRFSAERLKGVDSTLKIQPAKLEDSAVYLCASTWDEQYFGPGTRLTVT.

The V and J genes are TRBV10-1 and TRBJ2-1, with D maybe TRBD1 (6 bases). V lost 6 bases to trimming and J lost 4 bases, with 7 bases between them. CDR3 size: 12 residues. Per germline, CDR1 WNHNN and CDR2 SYGVQD (reference sequence). Written as DNA, the CDR3 is TGCGCCAGCAGCCAGGGGTACAATGAGCAGTTCTTC. This gives the protein CASSQGYNEQFF.

This chain uses TRBV6-6 with TRBJ2-1; perhaps TRBD1 as D (5 bases). Trimming cost V 7 bases and J 0 bases, with 16 bases left between them. Germline CDR1 reads MNHNY; CDR2 reads SVGAGI (reference sequence). The CDR3 runs to 16 residues. The CDR3, as DNA: TGTGCCAGCAAAAGGACACTTGATAGCTCCTACAATGAGCAGTTCTTC. As protein: CASKRTLDSSYNEQFF.

V gene TRBV27 combines with J gene TRBJ2-1, with unresolved D. V lost 0 bases and J lost 6, with 0 bases in between. The CDR3 totals 11 residues. Looked up from germline, CDR1 is MNHEY and CDR2 is SMNVEV (reference sequence). The CDR3 sequence: CASSLSNEQFF. In DNA form, the CDR3 reads TGTGCCAGCAGTTTATCCAATGAGCAGTTCTTC.

The chain combines TRBV13 with TRBJ1-6; D may be TRBD1 (5 bases). The CDR3 spans 16 residues. CDR1 is PRHDT, CDR2 FYEKMQ, per germline (reference sequence). Trimming removed 3 bases from V and 10 bases from J, with 19 bases in between. In DNA form, the CDR3 reads TGTGCCAGCAGCTTCGGAATCCGAGGGGCAGGGTCACCCCTCCACTTT. Translation gives CASSFGIRGAGSPLHF.

This CDR3 is CASSLWGSNEQFF. CDR3 sequence (DNA): TGTGCCAGCAGCTTGTGGGGGTCCAATGAGCAGTTCTTC. The gene calls are TRBV5-6 and TRBJ2-1; D assignment may be TRBD1 or TRBD2 (5 bases each). V was trimmed by 1 base and J by 6 bases, leaving 8 bases between them. CDR1 and CDR2 (germline): SGHDT, YYEEEE. The CDR3 sequence is 13 residues long.

The rearrangement joins TRBV30 to TRBJ2-5, with 11 nucleotides matching TRBD2. The trim removed 0 bases at V and 5 bases at J, leaving 2 bases unmatched. Germline V gives CDR1 GTSNPN, CDR2 SVGIG (reference sequence). CDR3 length: 14 residues. The CDR3 DNA sequence: TGTGCCTGGAGTGTACTAGCGGGAGAGGAGACCCAGTACTTC. The encoded protein is CAWSVLAGEETQYF. The variable domain in full, with the rest retrieved from reference TRBV30 and TRBJ2-5, is SQTIHQWPATLVQPVGSPLSLECTVEGTSNPNLYWYRQAAGRGLQLLFYSVGIGQISSEVPQNLSASRPQDRQFILSSKKLLLSDSGFYLCAWSVLAGEETQYFGPGTRLLVL.